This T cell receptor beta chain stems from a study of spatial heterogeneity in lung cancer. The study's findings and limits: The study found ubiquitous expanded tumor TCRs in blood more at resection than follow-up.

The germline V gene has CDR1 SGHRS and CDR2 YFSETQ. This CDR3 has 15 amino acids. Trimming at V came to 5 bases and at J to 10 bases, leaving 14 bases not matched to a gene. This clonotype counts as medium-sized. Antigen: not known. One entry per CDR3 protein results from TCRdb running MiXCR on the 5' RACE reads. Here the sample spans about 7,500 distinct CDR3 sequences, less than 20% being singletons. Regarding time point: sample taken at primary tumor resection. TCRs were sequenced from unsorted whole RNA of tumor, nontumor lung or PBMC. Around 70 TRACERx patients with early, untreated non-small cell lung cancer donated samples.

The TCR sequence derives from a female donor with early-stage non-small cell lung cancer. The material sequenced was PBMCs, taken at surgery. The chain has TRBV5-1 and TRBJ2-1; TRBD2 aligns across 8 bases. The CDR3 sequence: CASRSSTQAGGEQFF. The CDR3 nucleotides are TGCGCCAGCAGGAGTTCTACGCAGGCGGGAGGCGAGCAGTTCTTC.